This T cell receptor (beta chain) is from a study of T cell changes during pregnancy in multiple sclerosis. V trimming: 0 bases; J trimming: 5 bases; junction bases outside the gene matches: 11. CDR1 and CDR2 from the germline V gene are SGHNT and YYREEE (reference sequence). This CDR3 comprises 18 residues. Some clones are missing from TCRdb's copy, which holds only in-frame ones; the method was immunoSEQ multiplex PCR. The sample yields tens of thousands of clones, around 92% seen once. Sequenced here: CD4+ T cells from peripheral blood mononuclear cells, sampled after pregnancy. This receptor was obtained from a female donor with multiple sclerosis, enrolled in a pregnancy study. V usage is TRBV5-4 and J usage is TRBJ2-7, with TRBD2 identical over 13 bases. The CDR3 region is CASSLGRGLAGFSDEQYF. For the CDR3, the DNA is TGTGCCAGCAGCTTGGGGAGGGGACTAGCGGGATTTTCCGACGAGCAGTACTTC.